Presented here are 24 T cell receptor beta chains from one specimen sequenced in a study of CD8 T cell repertoires and HIV-1 epitope variants. These receptors have no known antigen. The method was immunoSEQ multiplex PCR; TCRdb's version includes in-frame clones alone and lacks a portion of them. The sample includes under 7,500 clones, about three fifths of them seen just once. The sequenced material came from cultured CD8+ T cells derived from PBMCs. The receptor source for this set is a male donor with HIV.

This clone came up once. This chain links TRBV6-5 with TRBJ1-2; 7 bases map to TRBD1. V shed 5 bases, J shed 4 bases, and the junction held 7 bases outside the gene matches. Germline V gives CDR1 MNHEY, CDR2 SVGAGI. The CDR3 loop spans 14 amino acids. This chain's CDR3 is CASSRQGSGYGYTF. DNA of the CDR3: TGTGCCAGCAGTCGACAGGGATCCGGCTATGGCTACACCTTC.

The rearrangement uses TRBV9 and TRBJ2-1; 9 positions match TRBD1. The CDR3 consists of 13 residues. The V segment lost 1 base and the J segment 8 bases; nucleotides outside the gene matches: 1. Germline values: CDR1 SGDLS, CDR2 YYNGEE. CDR3 amino acids: CASSVTGGDEQFF. DNA of the CDR3: TGTGCCAGCAGCGTAACAGGGGGCGATGAGCAGTTCTTC.

The CDR3 nucleotides are TGTGCCAGCAGCTTAGAACAGGGGGCCCTCTACGAGCAGTACTTC. Protein product: CASSLEQGALYEQYF. This rearrangement joins TRBV11-2 to TRBJ2-7; 9 bases line up with TRBD1. Losses at the gene ends were 0 bases for V and 3 bases for J; bases not matched to a gene: 3. The germline gives CDR1 SGHAT, CDR2 FQNNGV. The CDR3 spans 15 residues.

The genes are TRBV7-2 and TRBJ2-1; D is tentatively TRBD1 or TRBD2 (5 bases each). The CDR3 totals 15 residues. The germline CDR1 and CDR2 sequences are SGHTA and FQGNSA. The germline V and J ends were trimmed by 1 base and 6 bases, with 13 bases remaining between them. The CDR3 reads CASSLVWGSLNEQFF. In nucleotides, the CDR3 is TGTGCCAGCAGCTTAGTTTGGGGGAGTCTCAATGAGCAGTTCTTC.

This chain joins TRBV9 and TRBJ1-6; TRBD1 is a possible D gene (6 bases). CDR3 length: 16 residues. The V gene's germline CDR1 is SGDLS and CDR2 YYNGEE. Trimming pared 4 bases from V and 7 bases from J, leaving 18 bases between. In nucleotides, the CDR3 is TGTGCCAGCAGCCCGCTGGGGGGGCAAGGGAATTCACCCCTCCACTTT. Translation gives CASSPLGGQGNSPLHF.

CDR3 coding DNA: TGTGCCAGCAGAATGGGCCGCCACAGGGCTAACACCGGGGAGCTGTTTTTT. It specifies CASRMGRHRANTGELFF. The rearrangement uses TRBV28 and TRBJ2-2, with D maybe TRBD1 (6 bases). Trimming pared 6 bases from V and 2 bases from J, leaving 19 bases between. Germline loops: CDR1 MDHEN, CDR2 SYDVKM. This CDR3 spans 17 amino acids.

This chain joins TRBV5-6 and TRBJ1-2; 11 positions agree with TRBD1. CDR1 and CDR2 (germline): SGHDT, YYEEEE. Trimming cost V 4 bases and J 3 bases; bases outside gene matches: 5. There are 15 residues in the CDR3. DNA for the CDR3: TGTGCCAGCAGCCCGGGACAGGGGGTCGACTATGGCTACACCTTC. Translation gives CASSPGQGVDYGYTF.

This chain joins TRBV2 and TRBJ2-7; no clear D. The V gene's germline CDR1 is SNHLY and CDR2 FYNNEI. The CDR3 is 12 amino acids. Trimming took off 7 bases at V and 3 bases at J, with 10 bases between the two ends. The DNA of the CDR3 is TGTGCCAGCACCCAGGTCCGCTACGAGCAGTACTTC. This sequence encodes CASTQVRYEQYF.

A few counts support this clone. The chain joins TRBV15 to TRBJ1-5; 7 bases map to TRBD1. With 4 bases clipped from V and 2 bases from J, the junction kept 5 bases outside the gene matches. This CDR3 has 15 amino acids. Germline lookup yields CDR1 LNHNV and CDR2 YYDKDF (reference sequence). This chain's CDR3 is CATSNSGQGNQPQHF. The DNA of the CDR3 is TGTGCCACCAGCAATTCCGGACAGGGCAATCAGCCCCAGCATTTT.

V and J are TRBV19 and TRBJ1-1, with a tentative D call TRBD1 (5 bases). Germline V lookup: CDR1 LNHDA, CDR2 SQIVND (reference sequence). The CDR3 is made up of 13 amino acids. Trimming shortened V by 3 bases and J by 6 bases, and 11 bases separated the two germline ends. CDR3 nucleotides: TGTGCCAGTAGTATGAATGGGGGATCTGAAGCTTTCTTT. Protein product: CASSMNGGSEAFF.

The chain recombines TRBV2 with TRBJ2-1, with 7 bases matching TRBD1. The junction had 5 bases not matched to a gene; V was cut back by 6 bases and J by 3 bases. CDR3 length: 14 amino acids. CDR1 and CDR2 from the germline V gene are SNHLY and FYNNEI. CDR3 DNA sequence: TGTGCCAGCAGACTAACAGGGGACTACAATGAGCAGTTCTTC. The encoded protein is CASRLTGDYNEQFF.

The V gene is TRBV28, the J gene TRBJ2-7; D ambiguous. This CDR3 comprises 13 residues. Trimming pared 1 base from V and 0 bases from J, leaving 4 bases between. Germline V gives CDR1 MDHEN, CDR2 SYDVKM. Here the CDR3 DNA reads TGTGCCAGCAGTTTATACGGCTCCTACGAGCAGTACTTC. It specifies CASSLYGSYEQYF.

This chain joins TRBV2 and TRBJ2-7, with unresolved D. V lost 7 bases and J lost 1, with 14 bases in between. CDR1 and CDR2 (germline): SNHLY, FYNNEI. This CDR3 comprises 14 residues. The CDR3, as DNA: TGTGCCAGCATCCGGGCAGCCCAATCCTACGAGCAGTACTTC. Translating gives CASIRAAQSYEQYF.

The V gene is TRBV6-1, the J gene TRBJ2-7, with TRBD1 matching 8 bases. Germline-derived CDR1 and CDR2 are MNHNS and SASEGT. Trimming cost V 6 bases and J 7 bases; bases outside gene matches: 8. The CDR3 is made up of 13 amino acids. The chain's CDR3 is CASRDREPLEQYF. CDR3 coding DNA: TGTGCCAGCAGGGACAGGGAGCCCTTAGAGCAGTACTTC.

The V and J genes are TRBV28 and TRBJ1-1; D unclear. Germline CDR1 reads MDHEN; CDR2 reads SYDVKM. This CDR3 contains 13 residues. V lost 1 base, J lost 5 bases, and 8 bases lay in between. The CDR3 here is CASSLLGRTEAFF. CDR3 DNA: TGTGCCAGCAGTTTATTGGGTAGGACTGAAGCTTTCTTT. The full variable domain, with the rest looked up from reference TRBV28 and TRBJ1-1, is DVKVTQSSRYLVKRTGEKVFLECVQDMDHENMFWYRQDPGLGLRLIYFSYDVKMKEKGDIPEGYSVSREKKERFSLILESASTNQTSMYLCASSLLGRTEAFFGQGTRLTVV.

This sequence joins TRBV28 and TRBJ1-1; the D is unclear. V was trimmed by 4 bases and J by 3 bases, leaving 3 bases between them. This CDR3 is built from 11 residues. Germline CDR1 and CDR2: MDHEN and SYDVKM. In DNA, the CDR3 is TGTGCCAGCAGTTATCACACTGAAGCTTTCTTT. Protein sequence: CASSYHTEAFF.

This clone was counted only a few times. V is TRBV7-9 and J is TRBJ2-7, with 11 bases aligning to TRBD1. The J segment lost 3 bases and the V segment lost 0 bases, leaving 4 bases of the junction unmatched. This CDR3 has 16 residues. From germline, CDR1 is SEHNR and CDR2 FQNEAQ (reference sequence). This CDR3 reads CASSLAGQGVDYEQYF. For the CDR3, the DNA is TGTGCCAGCAGCTTAGCGGGACAGGGGGTGGACTACGAGCAGTACTTC.

In its sample, this clone was seen a few times. CDR3 protein: CASSDRGRETQYF. The CDR3 region has the DNA TGTGCCAGCAGTGACAGGGGACGAGAGACCCAGTACTTC. V and J are TRBV6-4 and TRBJ2-5; D assignment may be TRBD1 or TRBD2 (5 bases each). V lost 2 bases and J lost 4, with 8 bases in between. Germline V gives CDR1 MRHNA, CDR2 SNTAGT. This CDR3 has 13 residues.

The CDR3 protein is CASRGTGEYEKLFF. As DNA, the CDR3 is TGTGCCAGCAGGGGGACAGGGGAGTATGAAAAACTGTTTTTT. V usage is TRBV2 and J usage is TRBJ1-4, with TRBD1 identical over 10 bases. The CDR3 is 14 amino acids. Germline CDR1 and CDR2: SNHLY and FYNNEI. The J segment lost 6 bases and the V segment lost 6 bases, leaving 4 bases of the junction unmatched.

This clone was picked up one time. The chain links TRBV10-3 to TRBJ1-2; TRBD1 might be the D (5 bases). Trimming removed 7 bases from V and 6 bases from J, with 15 bases in between. Germline-derived CDR1 and CDR2 are ENHRY and SYGVKD. This CDR3 is 13 amino acids long. This CDR3 is CAITLGVADGYTF. In DNA, the CDR3 is TGTGCCATCACCCTGGGGGTGGCGGATGGCTACACCTTC.

This clone is a singleton in its sample. The gene calls are TRBV27 and TRBJ2-1, with D hard to call. Germline CDR1 and CDR2: MNHEY and SMNVEV (reference sequence). The CDR3 is 15 amino acids. Trimming stripped 2 bases from V and 0 bases from J, with 8 bases between. CDR3 sequence (DNA): TGTGCCAGCAGTTTAAGTTCTAGCTCCTACAATGAGCAGTTCTTC. Translation: CASSLSSSSYNEQFF.

The rearrangement uses TRBV28 and TRBJ2-5; 7 bases map to TRBD2. The CDR3 loop spans 17 amino acids. The V and J ends lost 6 bases and 2 bases, in that order; junction bases with no gene match: 15. Germline V lookup: CDR1 MDHEN, CDR2 SYDVKM. The CDR3 here is CASSGPKRDAPQETQYF. CDR3 bases: TGTGCCAGCAGCGGACCTAAGCGGGACGCGCCTCAAGAGACCCAGTACTTC. Full variable domain (remainder filled in from reference TRBV28 and TRBJ2-5): DVKVTQSSRYLVKRTGEKVFLECVQDMDHENMFWYRQDPGLGLRLIYFSYDVKMKEKGDIPEGYSVSREKKERFSLILESASTNQTSMYLCASSGPKRDAPQETQYFGPGTRLLVL.

The genes are TRBV13 and TRBJ2-5; 8 bases fit TRBD2. With V trimmed by 5 bases and J by 3 bases, 11 bases remained unmatched. There are 16 residues in the CDR3. Germline CDR1 reads PRHDT; CDR2 reads FYEKMQ (reference sequence). CDR3 sequence reads: CASSRGASGLEETQYF. CDR3 DNA: TGTGCCAGCAGCCGAGGGGCTAGCGGGTTGGAAGAGACCCAGTACTTC.

The chain is built from TRBV4-1 and TRBJ2-7; D is unresolved. CDR1 and CDR2 from the germline V gene are MGHRA and YSYEKL. The CDR3 totals 8 residues. This CDR3 is CASSQESV. DNA for the CDR3: TGCGCCAGCAGCCAAGAGTCGGTC.